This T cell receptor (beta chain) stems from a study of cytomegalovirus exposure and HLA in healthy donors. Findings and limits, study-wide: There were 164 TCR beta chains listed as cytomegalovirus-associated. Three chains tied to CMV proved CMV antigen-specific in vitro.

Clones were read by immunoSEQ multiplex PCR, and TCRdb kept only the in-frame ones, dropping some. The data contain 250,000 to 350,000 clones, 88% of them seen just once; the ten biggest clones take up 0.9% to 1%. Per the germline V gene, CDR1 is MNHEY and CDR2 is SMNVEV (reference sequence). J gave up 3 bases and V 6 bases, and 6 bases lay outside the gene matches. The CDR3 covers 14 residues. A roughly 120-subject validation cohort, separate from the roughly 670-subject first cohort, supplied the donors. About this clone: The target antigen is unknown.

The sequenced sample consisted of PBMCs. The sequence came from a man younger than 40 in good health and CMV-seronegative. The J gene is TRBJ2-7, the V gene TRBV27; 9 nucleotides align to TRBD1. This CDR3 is CASRPGQGIYEQYF. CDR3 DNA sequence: TGTGCCAGCAGACCGGGACAGGGAATCTACGAGCAGTACTTC.